This T cell receptor (beta chain) was observed in a study of CD8+ T cells in alopecia areata. Study-level points and caveats: Between patients, shared TCR sequences were less clear than in mice. This was possibly due in part to HLA diversity in the patient population. Lesional tissue from the scalp (especially in alopecia totalis/universalis) showed higher clonality than normal scalp.

V was cut by 0 bases and J by 6 bases, with 7 bases left in between. This CDR3 region has 12 residues. Germline CDR1 and CDR2: SQVTM and ANQGSEA. The study team obtained lesional scalp punch biopsies and peripheral blood from alopecia areata patients. To note about this clone: Its antigen is undetermined.

RNA, once extracted, was reverse transcribed into cDNA for use as the sequencing template. Data came from immunoSEQ multiplex PCR; TCRdb stores just in-frame clones and leaves some out. Of some 180,000 clones in the sample, over 55% were seen once. This receptor was taken from a human donor with alopecia areata. The rearrangement joins TRBV29-1 to TRBJ2-3, with D tentatively TRBD1 (6 bases). Sequenced material: CD4+ T cells sorted from blood, taken at week 0. The CDR3 DNA reads TGCAGCGTTGAAGAAACAGGGGATACGCAGTATTTT. It is translated as CSVEETGDTQYF.